Following are 4 T cell receptor beta chains from one sample sequenced in a study of blood T cell repertoires in COVID-19. Sequencing used immunoSEQ multiplex PCR; TCRdb keeps in-frame clones, though not all of them. The sample lists under 120,000 clones, 70% to 90% occurring once. Sample: peripheral blood. The receptors stem from a human donor in a cohort sampled during active COVID-19.

V is TRBV5-1 and J is TRBJ2-1; D uncertain. Germline CDR1 is SGHRS and CDR2 is YFSETQ. V was pared by 4 bases and J by 8 bases, with 10 bases between. This CDR3 is built from 12 residues. The CDR3 nucleotides read TGCGCCAGCAGCCGAGAAATGTATGAGCAGTTCTTC. This translates into CASSREMYEQFF.

This chain links TRBV19 with TRBJ2-7; tentatively, D is TRBD2 (5 bases). In germline, CDR1 is LNHDA, CDR2 SQIVND (reference sequence). Deletions cut 6 bases from V and 0 bases from J, with 12 bases between. This CDR3 is 14 amino acids long. The CDR3 reads CASRWRADSYEQYF. The CDR3 DNA sequence: TGTGCCAGTAGATGGCGAGCGGACTCCTACGAGCAGTACTTC.

This clone has only a few counts. The CDR3 spells CASRLGQKNTEAFF. The CDR3 DNA reads as TGCGCCAGCAGACTGGGACAAAAGAACACTGAAGCTTTCTTT. The chain carries TRBV5-1 and TRBJ1-1, with D tentatively TRBD1 (6 bases). This CDR3 has 14 amino acids. V dropped 5 bases and J dropped 1 base, with 12 bases sitting between them. In germline, CDR1 is SGHRS, CDR2 YFSETQ.

The J gene is TRBJ1-1, the V gene TRBV6-1, with unresolved D. Trimming stripped 3 bases from V and 2 bases from J, with 16 bases between. Germline V gene sequence: CDR1 MNHNS, CDR2 SASEGT. The CDR3 runs to 16 residues. As DNA, the CDR3 is TGTGCCAGCAGTGATTTTCCTGGGCGAATTAACACTGAAGCTTTCTTT. Encoded protein: CASSDFPGRINTEAFF.